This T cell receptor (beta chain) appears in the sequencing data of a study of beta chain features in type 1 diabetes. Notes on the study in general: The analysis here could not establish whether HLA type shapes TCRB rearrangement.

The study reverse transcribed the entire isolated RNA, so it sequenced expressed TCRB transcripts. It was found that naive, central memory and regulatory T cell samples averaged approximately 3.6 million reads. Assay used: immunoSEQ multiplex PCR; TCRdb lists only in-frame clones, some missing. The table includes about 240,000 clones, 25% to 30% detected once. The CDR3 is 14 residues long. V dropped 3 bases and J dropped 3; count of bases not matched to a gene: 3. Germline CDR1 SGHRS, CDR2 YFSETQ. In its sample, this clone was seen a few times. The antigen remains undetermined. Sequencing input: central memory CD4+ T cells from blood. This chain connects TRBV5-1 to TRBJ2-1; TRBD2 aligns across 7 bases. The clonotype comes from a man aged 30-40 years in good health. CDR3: CASSSQRDYNEQFF. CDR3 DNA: TGCGCCAGCAGCTCCCAGCGGGACTACAATGAGCAGTTCTTC. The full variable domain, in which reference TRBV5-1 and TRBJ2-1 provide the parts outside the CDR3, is KAGVTQTPRYLIKTRGQQVTLSCSPISGHRSVSWYQQTPGQGLQFLFEYFSETQRNKGNFPGRFSGRQFSNSRSEMNVSTLELGDSALYLCASSSQRDYNEQFFGPGTRLTVL.